Listed below are T cell receptor beta chains from one sample, sequenced in a study of T-cell memory formation after mild COVID-19. A single record per CDR3 protein comes from TCRdb applying MiXCR to the 5' RACE reads. The table records roughly 350,000 distinct CDR3 sequences, around 27% of them present only once. Input material: PBMCs or a T cell subset sorted from them (not recorded which). These receptors came from an adult woman who had mild COVID-19 (a few samples of this study predate the infection). Cell type and time point are not known. The CDR3 runs from the conserved cysteine through the conserved F or W. The order of the fields is clone size, V gene, CDR3 protein. Only some rows state a clone size, as once, few, many or a class for expanded clones.

>few|TRBV4-3
CASSQGPNTDTQYF
>once|TRBV5-1
CASRVGQGYTF
>-|TRBV6-2/TRBV6-3
CASSYSLVSGARTEAFF
>-|TRBV27
CASSTLHGQGAQTEAFF
>-|TRBV4-3
CASSQDSGPETDTQYF
>-|TRBV5-6
CASSLGGWRNEQFF
>few|TRBV30
CAWSVRSTGGVPEAFF
>few|TRBV3-1
CASSQEVAPVYEQYF
>-|TRBV6-5
CASRNAGFHVGDTQYF
>many|TRBV27
CASSTLAARGSYNEQFF
>few|TRBV6-5
CASSYSLRGANEQYF
>many|TRBV7-2
CASSPGASPYNEQFF
>-|TRBV2
CASGTRDGSYNEQFF
>-|TRBV7-6
CASSLKGATYEQYF
>many|TRBV20-1
CSAESTLAGAIYEQYF
>-|TRBV15
CATSDHSGNRGYEQYF
>-|TRBV20-1
CSARDHGTGDTGELFF
>few|TRBV14
CASSLTGGLAYEQYF
>-|TRBV5-5
CASSLGLAGLLSYEQYF
>few|TRBV7-9
CASSQTGVQPQHF
>-|TRBV7-6
CASSSRLGDTQYF
>few|TRBV6-1
CASSVPLQGGLIF
>few|TRBV12-3/TRBV12-4
CASSQDRGYGNEQFF
>-|TRBV11-3
CASSLHRARTGELFF
>few|TRBV21-1
CASRPWADNEKLFF
>-|TRBV30
CAWNMGSTLF